The following is a T cell receptor (beta chain) sequence with its context. Its specific antigen is unknown. Per-nucleotide qualities are absent, and no much larger clonotype sits a single base away. Instrument used: Illumina HiSeq 2500. TCR beta libraries were prepared by quantitative 5'-RACE with molecular barcodes. As for the authors' bioinformatics: A new computational method based on a probabilistic model of VDJ rearrangement was used to identify disease-linked TCR variants. The raw public data were reprocessed by TCRdb itself: fastp quality trimming at Q25, MiXCR clonotype calling, in-frame beta chains only. CDR3 protein duplicates are merged, each entry listing the most common genes and DNA. These V and J calls derive from TCRdb rather than the authors' analysis. The sample contains a few hundred thousand distinct CDR3 sequences, about 12% of them found a single time. The ten largest clones add up to approximately 6.2% of the sample.

This record belongs to a study of CD8 T cells in ankylosing spondylitis (dated 2017 in TCRdb). In the study overall: The study profiled T cell receptor beta repertoires in healthy donors and ankylosing spondylitis patients to find disease-linked TCR variants. In total, the full study cohort was made up of some 110 healthy donors and 25 to 30 ankylosing spondylitis patients. Samples of peripheral blood were taken, and for ankylosing spondylitis patients, synovial fluid was collected as well.

V gives up 3 bases and J gives up 7 bases, and the segment between their germline ends measures 19 bases. CDR1 and CDR2 are read off the germline V gene as SGHRS and YFSETQ. Including cysteine and phenylalanine, the CDR3 has 15 amino acids. The retained sequence is limited to the CDR3, 45 bases, with the frame set at the first base. Paper-wide results and their limitations: The disease-linked clones showed a CD8+ phenotype and occurred at relatively low frequencies in peripheral blood. Significant enrichment of the disease-linked clones was reported in matched synovial fluid samples from ankylosing spondylitis patients. Some TCR beta motif variants had previously been reported in synovial fluid and blood of reactive arthritis patients, which suggested common disease-initiation mechanisms. Blood from ankylosing spondylitis patients appeared to be characterized by a TCR beta motif made up of seven or eight highly homologous amino acid variants.

The TCR comes from a male donor with ankylosing spondylitis. This chain joins TRBV5-1 to TRBJ1-2, with the identity of the D gene unclear. The sample taken for sequencing was blood, either unsorted or a sorted T cell fraction (not recorded which). The CDR3: CASSWGEAELGGYTF. The nucleotide sequence reads TGCGCCAGCAGCTGGGGTGAGGCCGAATTGGGTGGCTACACCTTC. Full variable domain (CDR3 extended with the reference TRBV5-1 and TRBJ1-2 proteins): KAGVTQTPRYLIKTRGQQVTLSCSPISGHRSVSWYQQTPGQGLQFLFEYFSETQRNKGNFPGRFSGRQFSNSRSEMNVSTLELGDSALYLCASSWGEAELGGYTFGSGTRLTVV.